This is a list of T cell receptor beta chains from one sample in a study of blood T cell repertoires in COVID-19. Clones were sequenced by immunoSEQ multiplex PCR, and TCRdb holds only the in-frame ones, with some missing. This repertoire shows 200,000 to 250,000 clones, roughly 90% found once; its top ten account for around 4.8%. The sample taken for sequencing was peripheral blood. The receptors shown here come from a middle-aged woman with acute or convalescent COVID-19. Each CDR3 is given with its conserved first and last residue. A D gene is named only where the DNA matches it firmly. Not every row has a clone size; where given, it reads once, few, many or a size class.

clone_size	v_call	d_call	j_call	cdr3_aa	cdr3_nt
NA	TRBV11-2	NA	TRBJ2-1	CASSLAPRVNEQFF	TGTGCCAGCAGCTTAGCCCCGCGCGTCAATGAGCAGTTCTTC
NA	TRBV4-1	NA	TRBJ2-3	CASSQLADTQYF	TGCGCCAGCAGCCAACTTGCAGATACGCAGTATTTT
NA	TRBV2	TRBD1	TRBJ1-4	CASGIDRGQYDKLFF	TGTGCCAGCGGGATCGACAGGGGCCAATATGATAAACTGTTTTTT
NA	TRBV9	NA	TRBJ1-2	CASSVLGASNYGYTF	TGTGCCAGCAGCGTCTTGGGGGCGTCTAACTATGGCTACACCTTC
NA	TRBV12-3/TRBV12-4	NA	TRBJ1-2	CASSFPRGGYTF	TGTGCCAGCAGTTTTCCCCGGGGTGGCTACACCTTC
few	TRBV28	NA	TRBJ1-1	CASSLEFVLNTEAFF	TGTGCCAGCAGTTTGGAGTTCGTCTTGAACACTGAAGCTTTCTTT
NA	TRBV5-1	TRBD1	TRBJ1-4	CASSWGTGEWNEKLFF	TGCGCCAGCAGCTGGGGGACAGGGGAATGGAACGAAAAACTGTTTTTT
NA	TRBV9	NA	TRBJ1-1	CASSVEDTGYPEAFF	TGTGCCAGCAGCGTAGAAGACACAGGGTACCCTGAAGCTTTCTTT
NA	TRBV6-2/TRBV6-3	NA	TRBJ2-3	CASSYPGTRRKDTQYF	TGTGCCAGCAGTTACCCCGGGACTCGCAGGAAGGATACGCAGTATTTT
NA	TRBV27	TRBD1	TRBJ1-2	CASSRQGNYGYTF	TGTGCCAGCAGTCGACAGGGGAACTATGGCTACACCTTC
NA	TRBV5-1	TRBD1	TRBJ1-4	CASSPSGQGNEKLFF	TGCGCCAGCAGCCCCTCCGGACAGGGTAATGAAAAACTGTTTTTT
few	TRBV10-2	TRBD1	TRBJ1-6	CASSESWLTGNNSPLHF	TGCGCCAGCAGTGAGTCCTGGCTGACAGGGAATAATTCACCCCTCCACTTT
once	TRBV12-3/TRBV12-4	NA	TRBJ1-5	CASSRTAYQPQHF	TGTGCCAGCAGCCGGACAGCCTATCAGCCCCAGCATTTT
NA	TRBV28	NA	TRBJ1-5	CASSEAHQPQHF	TGTGCCAGCAGTGAGGCCCACCAGCCCCAGCATTTT
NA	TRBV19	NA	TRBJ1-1	CASSKQGAKGTGTEAFF	TGTGCCAGTAGTAAACAGGGCGCCAAGGGTACTGGAACTGAAGCTTTCTTT
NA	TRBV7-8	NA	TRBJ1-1	CASSPGGGAEAFF	TGTGCCAGCAGCCCCGGAGGGGGGGCTGAAGCTTTCTTT
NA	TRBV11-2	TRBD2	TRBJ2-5	CASSPRLAGEAQYF	TGTGCCAGCAGCCCCAGACTAGCGGGGGAGGCCCAGTACTTC
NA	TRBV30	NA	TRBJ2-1	CAWSGGIANEQFF	TGTGCCTGGAGTGGGGGCATCGCCAATGAGCAGTTCTTC
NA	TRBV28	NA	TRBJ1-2	CASSALSRGPHNYGYTF	TGTGCCAGCAGTGCCCTTTCCAGGGGACCGCATAACTATGGCTACACCTTC
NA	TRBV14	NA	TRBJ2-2	CAQQPRLNPTGELFF	TGTGCTCAGCAGCCTAGGCTTAATCCCACCGGGGAGCTGTTTTTT
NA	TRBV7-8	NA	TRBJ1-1	CAISAQRTAAEAFF	TGTGCCATCTCGGCCCAGAGGACAGCTGCTGAAGCTTTCTTT
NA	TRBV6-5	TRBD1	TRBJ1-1	CASSYVGQGMNTEAFF	TGTGCCAGCAGTTACGTCGGACAGGGGATGAACACTGAAGCTTTCTTT
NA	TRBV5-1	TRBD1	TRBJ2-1	CASSTGTGASYNEQFF	TGCGCCAGCAGCACAGGGACAGGGGCCTCCTACAATGAGCAGTTCTTC
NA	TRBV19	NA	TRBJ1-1	CASRTDTTMNTEAFF	TGTGCCAGTAGGACAGACACGACCATGAACACTGAAGCTTTCTTT
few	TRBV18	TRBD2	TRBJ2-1	CASSPPTASGGANEQFF	TGTGCCAGCTCACCCCCCACAGCTAGCGGGGGGGCGAATGAGCAGTTCTTC
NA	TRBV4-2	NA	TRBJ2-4	CASSQAAGAGENIQYF	TGTGCCAGCAGCCAAGCTGCCGGGGCAGGGGAAAACATTCAGTACTTC
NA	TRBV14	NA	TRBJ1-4	CASSQDGTVATNEKLFF	TGTGCCAGCAGCCAAGATGGAACAGTTGCAACTAATGAAAAACTGTTTTTT
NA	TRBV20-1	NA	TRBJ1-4	CSASLPARGHPSATNEKLFF	TGCAGTGCTAGTCTCCCCGCCCGCGGACACCCCTCTGCAACTAATGAAAAACTGTTTTTT
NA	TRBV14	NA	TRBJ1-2	CASSPRLGEIYGYTF	TGTGCCAGCAGCCCCCGGTTAGGGGAAATCTATGGCTACACCTTC
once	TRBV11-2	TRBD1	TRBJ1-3	CASSGLRQGTGNTIYF	TGTGCCAGCAGCGGGCTCAGACAGGGAACTGGAAACACCATATATTTT
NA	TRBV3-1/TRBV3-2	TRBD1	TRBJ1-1	CASSQDLRTGGDTEAFF	TGTGCCAGCAGCCAAGATTTACGGACAGGGGGCGACACTGAAGCTTTCTTT
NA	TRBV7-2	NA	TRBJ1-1	CASSLVATISEAFF	TGTGCCAGCAGCTTAGTAGCGACGATCTCTGAAGCTTTCTTT
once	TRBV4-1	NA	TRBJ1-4	CASSQLRKGGRGEKLFF	TGCGCCAGCAGCCAACTCCGGAAGGGAGGTAGAGGTGAAAAACTGTTTTTT
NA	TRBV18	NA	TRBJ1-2	CASSPSAGSGYGYTF	TGTGCCAGCTCACCATCTGCGGGATCGGGCTATGGCTACACCTTC
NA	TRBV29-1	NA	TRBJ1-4	CSARDMGNEKLFF	TGCAGCGCAAGGGACATGGGTAATGAAAAACTGTTTTTT
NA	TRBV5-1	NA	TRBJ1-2	CASSLTGPYGYTF	TGCGCCAGCAGCTTGACAGGGCCCTATGGCTACACCTTC
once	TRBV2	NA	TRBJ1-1	CASSGERNTEAFF	TGTGCCAGCAGTGGGGAGAGGAACACTGAAGCTTTCTTT
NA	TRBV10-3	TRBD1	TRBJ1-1	CAIRGDSLNTEAFF	TGTGCCATCAGGGGGGACAGCTTGAACACTGAAGCTTTCTTT
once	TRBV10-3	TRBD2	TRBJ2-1	CAISGLAGGPPSKFF	TGTGCCATCAGTGGACTAGCGGGGGGTCCCCCCTCTAAGTTCTTC
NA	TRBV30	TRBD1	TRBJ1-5	CAWGTGAYQPQHF	TGTGCCTGGGGGACAGGCGCCTATCAGCCCCAGCATTTT
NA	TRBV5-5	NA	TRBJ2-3	CASSLKSVFADTQYF	TGTGCCAGCAGCTTGAAGTCGGTTTTTGCAGATACGCAGTATTTT
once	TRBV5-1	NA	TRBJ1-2	CASSLVTQGRGYTF	TGCGCCAGCAGCTTGGTGACACAGGGTCGTGGCTACACCTTC
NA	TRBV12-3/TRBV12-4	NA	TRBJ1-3	CASRRGPGNTIYF	TGTGCCAGCAGGCGGGGGCCGGGAAACACCATATATTTT
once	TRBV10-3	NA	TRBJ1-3	CAIRPGGNTIYF	TGTGCCATCCGCCCCGGCGGGAACACCATATATTTT
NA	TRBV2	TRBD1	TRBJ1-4	CASSWTQGASEKLFF	TGTGCCAGCAGTTGGACACAGGGGGCTAGCGAAAAACTGTTTTTT
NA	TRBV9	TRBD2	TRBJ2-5	CASSVATGGDPLSDF	TGTGCCAGCAGCGTAGCTACCGGGGGGGACCCCCTTTCAGACTTC
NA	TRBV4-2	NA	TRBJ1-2	CASSQDHRDYGYTF	TGTGCCAGCAGCCAAGATCACAGAGACTATGGCTACACCTTC
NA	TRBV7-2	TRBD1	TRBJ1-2	CASSSMTGGFEGYTF	TGTGCCAGCAGCTCGATGACAGGGGGCTTTGAGGGCTACACCTTC
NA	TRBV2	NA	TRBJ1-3	CASTLTDFSGNTIYF	TGTGCCAGCACCCTTACAGATTTCTCTGGAAACACCATATATTTT
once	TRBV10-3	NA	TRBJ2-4	CAISESRGSLRDIQYF	TGTGCCATCAGTGAGTCAAGGGGCAGCCTACGGGACATTCAGTACTTC
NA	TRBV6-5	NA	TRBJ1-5	CASSARYQPQHF	TGTGCCAGCAGCGCTAGATATCAGCCCCAGCATTTT
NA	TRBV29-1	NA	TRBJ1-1	CSVGETEAFF	TGCAGCGTCGGAGAAACTGAAGCTTTCTTT
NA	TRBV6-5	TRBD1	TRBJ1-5	CASSWGQGANIQPQHF	TGTGCCAGCAGTTGGGGACAGGGGGCGAATATTCAGCCCCAGCATTTT
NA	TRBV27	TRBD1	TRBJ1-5	CASSFSTGENQPQHF	TGTGCCAGCAGTTTCTCAACAGGGGAGAATCAGCCCCAGCATTTT